This TCR beta chain was identified during a study of shared clonotypes between healthy human individuals. Overall study context: Each donor had three CD4 naive, three CD4 memory, two CD8 naive and one CD8 memory plate.

Study results and caveats: Sampling was confined to blood; repertoires within tissues likely differ. On the whole, naive subsets had larger estimated richness than memory subsets had.

Clones were read by immunoSEQ multiplex PCR, and TCRdb kept only the in-frame ones, dropping some. This repertoire shows 2 million to 2.5 million clones, 85% to 95% found once; its top ten account for 0.1% to 0.15%. The split of CD4+ cells yielded CD45RA+ naive and CD45RA-negative memory subsets. V was clipped by 4 bases and J by 4 bases, with 14 bases between them. Germline assignment: CDR1 MDHEN and CDR2 SYDVKM. The CDR3 has 15 amino acids. For this clone: Its cognate antigen is unknown.

This rearrangement joins TRBV28 to TRBJ1-5; D gene unclear. The receptor's source is a man between 18 and 29 years old in good health. Sequencing was done on a sample of naive CD4+ T cells sorted from blood. Subset reported: CD45RA+ positively selected. CDR3 in DNA: TGTGCCAGCAGTTCGGCGACAATGCAAAATCAGCCCCAGCATTTT. It is translated as CASSSATMQNQPQHF.